What follows are 26 T cell receptor beta chains derived from one specimen sequenced in a study of blood T cell repertoires in COVID-19. Generated by immunoSEQ multiplex PCR, the TCRdb table keeps only in-frame clones and is missing some. The table shows 69,000 or so clones, with roughly four fifths occurring only once. The specimen sequenced was peripheral blood. These receptors were taken from a woman of 80 years or more with acute or convalescent COVID-19.

This sequence joins TRBV2 and TRBJ2-7, with TRBD1 matching over 7 bases. The CDR3 runs to 14 residues. Per the germline V gene, CDR1 is SNHLY and CDR2 is FYNNEI. V shed 6 bases and J 3 bases; nucleotides not matched to a gene: 8. The CDR3 is CASSSGTDFYEQYF. CDR3 nucleotides: TGTGCCAGCAGCTCCGGGACAGATTTCTACGAGCAGTACTTC.

The rearrangement uses TRBV11-2 and TRBJ2-6; D perhaps matches TRBD1 (7 bases). The V end was cut by 2 bases, the J end by 0 bases, with 14 bases between. CDR1 and CDR2 from the germline V gene are SGHAT and FQNNGV. The CDR3 contains 18 residues. The CDR3 bases are TGTGCCAGCAGCTTAAGGGGACAGACTAGCTCTGGGGCCAACGTCCTGACTTTC. Protein product: CASSLRGQTSSGANVLTF.

This chain joins TRBV2 and TRBJ1-1, with D unresolved. The germline gives CDR1 SNHLY, CDR2 FYNNEI. The CDR3 loop spans 13 amino acids. V shed 4 bases and J shed 1 base, with 7 bases lying between them. Here the CDR3 DNA reads TGTGCCAGCAGTGTTGAGCGGAACACTGAAGCTTTCTTT. Amino acid sequence: CASSVERNTEAFF.

The CDR3, as DNA: TGTGCCTCCGGGAGACATGAGCAGTTCTTC. It yields the protein CASGRHEQFF. The rearrangement joins TRBV30 to TRBJ2-1; TRBD2 might be the D (6 bases). The V gene lost 7 bases and the J gene lost 8 bases, with 9 bases spanning the gap. The CDR3 contains 10 residues. CDR1 is GTSNPN, CDR2 SVGIG, per germline (reference sequence). The full variable domain, rest sourced from reference TRBV30 and TRBJ2-1, is SQTIHQWPATLVQPVGSPLSLECTVEGTSNPNLYWYRQAAGRGLQLLFYSVGIGQISSEVPQNLSASRPQDRQFILSSKKLLLSDSGFYLCASGRHEQFFGPGTRLTVL.

The chain is built from TRBV19 and TRBJ2-3, with TRBD2 identical over 7 bases. The junction had 1 base not matched to a gene; V was cut back by 3 bases and J by 7 bases. The CDR3 has 12 residues. Germline loops: CDR1 LNHDA, CDR2 SQIVND (reference sequence). DNA of the CDR3: TGTGCCAGTAGTATGGGAGGGAATACGCAGTATTTT. It codes for CASSMGGNTQYF.

The rearrangement joins TRBV4-2 to TRBJ1-4, with 8 bases that match TRBD1. The CDR3 is 13 amino acids. Germline values: CDR1 LGHNA, CDR2 YNFKEQ. V gave up 1 base and J gave up 12 bases; unmatched junction bases: 4. This chain's CDR3 is CASSQVGQGELFF. In DNA form, the CDR3 reads TGTGCCAGCAGCCAAGTTGGACAGGGTGAACTGTTTTTT.

The chain carries TRBV27 and TRBJ2-3, with D perhaps TRBD2 (5 bases). The V end was cut by 10 bases, the J end by 1 base, with 12 bases between. The CDR3 is made up of 13 amino acids. The germline gives CDR1 MNHEY, CDR2 SMNVEV (reference sequence). CDR3 region: CATTTTRTDTQYF. DNA for the CDR3: TGTGCCACAACGACTACCCGCACAGATACGCAGTATTTT.

This chain connects TRBV5-1 to TRBJ1-3; D gene unclear. The V gene lost 0 bases and the J gene lost 0 bases, with 7 bases spanning the gap. The CDR3 covers 15 residues. Germline CDR1 reads SGHRS; CDR2 reads YFSETQ. This CDR3 reads CASSLEPSSGNTIYF. CDR3 DNA sequence: TGCGCCAGCAGCTTGGAACCTAGCTCTGGAAACACCATATATTTT.

The V and J genes are TRBV15 and TRBJ2-1; a possible D gene is TRBD1 (6 bases). Germline V CDR1 and CDR2: LNHNV, YYDKDF (reference sequence). V was shortened by 5 bases and J by 6 bases, with 17 bases between the two germline ends. The CDR3 contains 15 residues. The CDR3 region is CATSGLEQGSNEQFF. The CDR3 DNA sequence: TGTGCCACCAGCGGACTGGAACAGGGATCCAATGAGCAGTTCTTC.

This clone appeared a single time. This rearrangement joins TRBV20-1 to TRBJ2-1, with TRBD1 matching 7 bases. The CDR3 runs 11 residues. Germline V lookup: CDR1 DFQATT, CDR2 SNEGSKA (reference sequence). Germline trimming cut 6 bases from V and 12 bases from J; bases unmatched to any gene: 8. The CDR3 spells CSAPRGGVQFF. CDR3 bases: TGCAGTGCCCCGAGAGGGGGCGTGCAGTTCTTC.

The chain links TRBV15 to TRBJ2-3; 11 nucleotides match TRBD2. The CDR3 runs 17 residues. Germline values: CDR1 LNHNV, CDR2 YYDKDF (reference sequence). V trimming: 1 base; J trimming: 2 bases; junction bases outside the gene matches: 5. The CDR3 DNA follows: TGTGCCACCAGCAGAGGTTTAGCGGGGGGGACCACAGATACGCAGTATTTT. Protein product: CATSRGLAGGTTDTQYF.

The J gene is TRBJ1-2, the V gene TRBV19, with 8 bases identical to TRBD1. Germline CDR1 and CDR2: LNHDA and SQIVND (reference sequence). V lost 5 bases, J lost 5 bases, and 7 bases stayed unmatched. CDR3 length: 14 residues. The DNA of the CDR3 is TGTGCCAGTAGTCGGACAGGGCAGGGGTATGGCTACACCTTC. This encodes CASSRTGQGYGYTF.

Here the CDR3 reads CASSYSRDSAGELFF. CDR3 sequence (DNA): TGTGCCAGCAGTTACTCCCGGGACAGCGCCGGGGAGCTGTTTTTT. J is TRBJ2-2 and V is TRBV6-2 or TRBV6-3; 7 bases are a match to TRBD1. J gave up 6 bases and V 0 bases, and 4 bases lay outside the gene matches. CDR1 is MNHEY and CDR2 is SVGEGT in the germline V gene. The CDR3 spans 15 residues.

The genes are TRBV19 and TRBJ1-5; D ambiguous. Germline CDR1 is LNHDA and CDR2 is SQIVND (reference sequence). V dropped 0 bases and J dropped 5 bases, with 5 bases sitting between them. This CDR3 has 13 residues. CDR3 DNA sequence: TGTGCCAGTAGTATAGATCGAGATCAGCCCCAGCATTTT. It encodes CASSIDRDQPQHF.

This chain links TRBV19 with TRBJ1-1, with D possibly TRBD1 on 5 matching bases. Between the trimmed V and J ends, which lost 6 bases and 3 bases, there was a span of 14 bases. This CDR3 comprises 14 residues. Per germline, CDR1 LNHDA and CDR2 SQIVND (reference sequence). CDR3 nucleotides: TGTGCCAGTAGGTCAGGCTCAGGGTACACTGAAGCTTTCTTT. Its protein is CASRSGSGYTEAFF. Full variable domain (remainder filled in from reference TRBV19 and TRBJ1-1): DGGITQSPKYLFRKEGQNVTLSCEQNLNHDAMYWYRQDPGQGLRLIYYSQIVNDFQKGDIAEGYSVSREKKESFPLTVTSAQKNPTAFYLCASRSGSGYTEAFFGQGTRLTVV.

The chain uses TRBV27 and TRBJ1-3, with TRBD1 as a possible D gene (5 bases). CDR3 length: 14 residues. Trimming cost V 9 bases and J 3 bases, with 15 bases left between them. The germline V gene has CDR1 MNHEY and CDR2 SMNVEV (reference sequence). CDR3 nucleotide sequence: TGTGCCAGAGCGGGGGGTAGGGGTGGAAACACCATATATTTT. Its translation is CARAGGRGGNTIYF.

Notes on this clone: This may arise from a read error, as a much more abundant clone is one base away. The gene calls are TRBV12-1 and TRBJ1-1; the DNA was not compared with TRBD1, the D call given in the table. TRBV12-1 has pseudogene status. The CDR3 is made up of 14 amino acids. The CDR3 is CASSLDRENTEAFF. Written as DNA, the CDR3 is TGTGCCAGCAGCCTGGACAGGGAGAACACTGAAGCTTTCTTT.

This chain uses TRBV29-1 with TRBJ1-1; D ambiguous. Germline loops: CDR1 SQVTM, CDR2 ANQGSEA. This CDR3 region has 13 residues. Trimming left V 7 bases short and J 3 bases short, with 15 bases between. The CDR3 nucleotides are TGCAGCGCTGCGATTGGCGGGGACACTGAAGCTTTCTTT. The encoded protein is CSAAIGGDTEAFF.

Notes on this clone: Compared with germline, one end of the junction differs, possibly owing to a read error. This chain uses TRBV7-7 with TRBJ2-1; TRBD2 agrees at 7 bases. The CDR3 has 15 residues. Germline V lookup: CDR1 SSHAT, CDR2 FNYEAQ (reference sequence). The CDR3 nucleotides are TGTGCTAGCAGTCCCATAGCGGGCTCCTACAATGAGCAGTTCTTC. The encoded protein is CASSPIAGSYNEQFF.

In this sample, this clone turned up a few times. This chain links TRBV2 with TRBJ2-7; TRBD1 might be the D (5 bases). Germline values: CDR1 SNHLY, CDR2 FYNNEI. The CDR3 sequence is 13 residues long. V was trimmed by 7 bases and J by 3 bases, leaving 13 bases between them. The CDR3 DNA follows: TGTGCCAGCAAGGGGAATTCGATCTACGAGCAGTACTTC. Amino acid sequence: CASKGNSIYEQYF.

V gene TRBV27 combines with J gene TRBJ2-1, with 7 bases fitting TRBD2. In germline, CDR1 is MNHEY, CDR2 SMNVEV (reference sequence). The length of the CDR3 is 15 residues. V dropped 4 bases and J dropped 2; count of bases not matched to a gene: 5. Here the CDR3 reads CASSSRSGAYNEQFF. The CDR3 DNA is TGTGCCAGCAGTTCCCGGAGCGGGGCCTACAATGAGCAGTTCTTC.

Many counts were recorded for this clone. The rearrangement links TRBV11-3 to TRBJ2-2; 9 bases are shared with TRBD2. The CDR3 has 18 amino acids. Per germline, CDR1 SGHNT and CDR2 YENEEA. The ends lost 1 base at V and 1 base at J; junction bases unmatched: 7. The CDR3 DNA reads TGTGCCAGCAGCTTAGCCCAGCGGGGGGCCGAGAACACCGGGGAGCTGTTTTTT. This gives the protein CASSLAQRGAENTGELFF. The full variable domain, rest sourced from reference TRBV11-3 and TRBJ2-2, is EAGVVQSPRYKIIEKKQPVAFWCNPISGHNTLYWYLQNLGQGPELLIRYENEEAVDDSQLPKDRFSAERLKGVDSTLKIQPAELGDSAVYLCASSLAQRGAENTGELFFGEGSRLTVL.

The chain links TRBV18 to TRBJ1-6; 11 positions match TRBD1. The germline V gene has CDR1 KGHSH and CDR2 LQKENI. The CDR3 runs to 16 residues. V was pared by 3 bases and J by 7 bases, with 5 bases of the junction left unmatched. In DNA, the CDR3 is TGTGCCAGCTCACCGGGGGGACAGGGGGAGAATTCACCCCTCCACTTT. It translates to CASSPGGQGENSPLHF. The full variable domain, rest sourced from reference TRBV18 and TRBJ1-6, is NAGVMQNPRHLVRRRGQEARLRCSPMKGHSHVYWYRQLPEEGLKFMVYLQKENIIDESGMPKERFSAEFPKEGPSILRIQQVVRGDSAAYFCASSPGGQGENSPLHFGNGTRLTVT.

This chain links TRBV9 with TRBJ2-1; 9 nucleotides align to TRBD1. The CDR3 covers 14 residues. J was trimmed by 9 bases and V by 4 bases; bases with no gene match: 8. Germline V gives CDR1 SGDLS, CDR2 YYNGEE. This chain's CDR3 is CASSSQGAGGEQFF. DNA of the CDR3: TGTGCCAGCAGCTCACAGGGGGCCGGGGGTGAGCAGTTCTTC.

CDR3 sequence: CASSYQAETYEQYF. Here the CDR3 DNA reads TGTGCCAGCAGTTACCAGGCAGAAACCTACGAGCAGTACTTC. J is TRBJ2-7 and V is TRBV6-5; no clear D gene. With 2 bases removed from V and 2 bases from J, the gap between germline ends came to 10 bases. CDR3 size: 14 residues. In germline, CDR1 is MNHEY, CDR2 SVGAGI.

The V gene is TRBV30, the J gene TRBJ2-3; 7 bases line up with TRBD1. The CDR3 extends over 14 amino acids. Germline values: CDR1 GTSNPN, CDR2 SVGIG (reference sequence). Trimming removed 5 bases from V and 2 bases from J; junction bases left unmatched: 7. This CDR3 reads CAWARGQPTDTQYF. In nucleotides, the CDR3 is TGTGCCTGGGCCAGGGGACAGCCCACAGATACGCAGTATTTT.